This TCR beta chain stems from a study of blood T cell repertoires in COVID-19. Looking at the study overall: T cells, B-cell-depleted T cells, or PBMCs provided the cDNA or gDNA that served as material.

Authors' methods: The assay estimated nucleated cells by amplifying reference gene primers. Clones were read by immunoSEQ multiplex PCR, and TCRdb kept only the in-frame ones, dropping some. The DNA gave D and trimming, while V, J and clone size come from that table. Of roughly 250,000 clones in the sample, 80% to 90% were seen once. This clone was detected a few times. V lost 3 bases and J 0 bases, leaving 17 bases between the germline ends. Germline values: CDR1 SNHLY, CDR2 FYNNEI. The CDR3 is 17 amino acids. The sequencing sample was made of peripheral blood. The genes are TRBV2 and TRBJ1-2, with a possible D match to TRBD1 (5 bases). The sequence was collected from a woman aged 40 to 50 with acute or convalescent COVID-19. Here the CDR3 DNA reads TGTGCCAGCAGTGACTCGATGGGGCTTCGATCTAACTATGGCTACACCTTC. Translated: CASSDSMGLRSNYGYTF.